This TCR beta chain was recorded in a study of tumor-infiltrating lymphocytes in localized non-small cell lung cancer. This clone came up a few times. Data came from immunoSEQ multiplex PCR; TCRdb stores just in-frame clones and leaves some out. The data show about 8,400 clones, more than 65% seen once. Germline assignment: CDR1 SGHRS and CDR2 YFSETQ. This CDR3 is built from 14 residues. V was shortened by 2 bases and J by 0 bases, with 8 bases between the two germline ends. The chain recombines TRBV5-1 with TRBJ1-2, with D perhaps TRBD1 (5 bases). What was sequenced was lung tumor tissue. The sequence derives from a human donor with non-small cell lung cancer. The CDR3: CASSFGGTNYGYTF. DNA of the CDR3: TGCGCCAGCAGCTTCGGGGGGACTAACTATGGCTACACCTTC.